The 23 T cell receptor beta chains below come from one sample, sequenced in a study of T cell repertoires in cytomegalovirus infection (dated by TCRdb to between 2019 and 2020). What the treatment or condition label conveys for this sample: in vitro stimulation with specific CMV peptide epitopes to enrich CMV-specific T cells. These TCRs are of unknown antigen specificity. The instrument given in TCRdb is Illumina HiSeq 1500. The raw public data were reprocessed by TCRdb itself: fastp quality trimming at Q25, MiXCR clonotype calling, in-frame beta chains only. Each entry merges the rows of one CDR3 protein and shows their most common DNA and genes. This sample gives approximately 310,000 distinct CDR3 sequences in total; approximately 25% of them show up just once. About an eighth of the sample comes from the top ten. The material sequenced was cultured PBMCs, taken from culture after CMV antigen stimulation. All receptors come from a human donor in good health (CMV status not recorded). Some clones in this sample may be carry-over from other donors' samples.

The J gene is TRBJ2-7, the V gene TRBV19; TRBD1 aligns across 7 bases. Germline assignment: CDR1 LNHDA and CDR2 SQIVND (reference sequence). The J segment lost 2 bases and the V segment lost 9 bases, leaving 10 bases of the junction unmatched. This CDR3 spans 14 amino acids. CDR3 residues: CASGADRNTYEQYF. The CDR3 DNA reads TGTGCCAGCGGAGCGGACAGGAACACCTACGAGCAGTACTTC. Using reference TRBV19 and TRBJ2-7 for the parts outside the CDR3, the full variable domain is DGGITQSPKYLFRKEGQNVTLSCEQNLNHDAMYWYRQDPGQGLRLIYYSQIVNDFQKGDIAEGYSVSREKKESFPLTVTSAQKNPTAFYLCASGADRNTYEQYFGPGTRLTVT.

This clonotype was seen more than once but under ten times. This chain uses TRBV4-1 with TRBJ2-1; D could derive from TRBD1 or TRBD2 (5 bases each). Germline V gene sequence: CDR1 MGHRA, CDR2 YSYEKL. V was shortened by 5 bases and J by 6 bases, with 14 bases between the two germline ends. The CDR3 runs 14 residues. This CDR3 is CASSMLVRGNEQFF. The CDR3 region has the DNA TGCGCCAGCAGCATGTTAGTGAGGGGCAATGAGCAGTTCTTC.

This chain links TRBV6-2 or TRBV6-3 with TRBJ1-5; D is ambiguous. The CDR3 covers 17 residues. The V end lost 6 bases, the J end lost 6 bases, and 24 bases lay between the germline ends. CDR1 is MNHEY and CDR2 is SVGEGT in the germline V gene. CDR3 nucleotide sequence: TGTGCCAGCAGCCTCTCGCGGGGAACGGTACAAGGTCAGCCCCAGCATTTT. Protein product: CASSLSRGTVQGQPQHF.

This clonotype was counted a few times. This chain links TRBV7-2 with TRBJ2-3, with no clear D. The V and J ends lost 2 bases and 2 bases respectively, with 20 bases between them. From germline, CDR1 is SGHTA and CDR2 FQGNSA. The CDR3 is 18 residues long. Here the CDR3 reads CASSLKASALSHTDTQYF. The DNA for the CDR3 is TGTGCCAGCAGCTTAAAGGCCTCGGCGCTTAGTCACACAGATACGCAGTATTTT.

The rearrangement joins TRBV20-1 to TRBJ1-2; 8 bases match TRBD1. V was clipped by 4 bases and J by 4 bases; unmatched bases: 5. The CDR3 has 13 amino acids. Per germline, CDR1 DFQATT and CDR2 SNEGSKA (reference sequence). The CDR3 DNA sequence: TGCAGTGCTAAACAGGGGGTGACCTATGGCTACACCTTC. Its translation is CSAKQGVTYGYTF.

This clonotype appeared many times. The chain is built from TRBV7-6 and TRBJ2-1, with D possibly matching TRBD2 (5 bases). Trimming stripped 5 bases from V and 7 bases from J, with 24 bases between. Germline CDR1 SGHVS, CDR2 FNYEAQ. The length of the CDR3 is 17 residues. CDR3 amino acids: CASSPSTGIRYSNEQFF. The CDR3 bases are TGTGCCAGCAGCCCCTCTACGGGGATCCGGTATTCGAATGAGCAGTTCTTC.

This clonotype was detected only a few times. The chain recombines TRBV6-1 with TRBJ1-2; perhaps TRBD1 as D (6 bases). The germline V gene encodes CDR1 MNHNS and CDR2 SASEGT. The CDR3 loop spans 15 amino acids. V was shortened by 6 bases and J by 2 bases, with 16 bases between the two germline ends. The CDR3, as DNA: TGTGCCAGCAGGATAGGGGGGCATTCAAACTATGGCTACACCTTC. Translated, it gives CASRIGGHSNYGYTF.

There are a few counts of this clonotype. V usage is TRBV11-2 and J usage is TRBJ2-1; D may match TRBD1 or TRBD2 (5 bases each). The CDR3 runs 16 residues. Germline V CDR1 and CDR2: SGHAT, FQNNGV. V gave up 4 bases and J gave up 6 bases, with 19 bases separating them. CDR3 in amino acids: CASSSSLMGVSNEQFF. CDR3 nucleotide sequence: TGTGCCAGCAGCTCCTCACTCATGGGGGTAAGCAATGAGCAGTTCTTC.

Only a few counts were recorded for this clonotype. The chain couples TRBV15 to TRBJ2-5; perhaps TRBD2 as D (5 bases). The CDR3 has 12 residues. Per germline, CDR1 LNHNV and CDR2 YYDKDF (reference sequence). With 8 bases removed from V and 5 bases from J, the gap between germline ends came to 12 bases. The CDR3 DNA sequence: TGTGCCACCCGGGCAGGCGGGGAGACCCAGTACTTC. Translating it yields CATRAGGETQYF. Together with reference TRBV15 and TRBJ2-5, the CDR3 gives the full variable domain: DAMVIQNPRYQVTQFGKPVTLSCSQTLNHNVMYWYQQKSSQAPKLLFHYYDKDFNNEADTPDNFQSRRPNTSFCFLDIRSPGLGDTAMYLCATRAGGETQYFGPGTRLLVL.

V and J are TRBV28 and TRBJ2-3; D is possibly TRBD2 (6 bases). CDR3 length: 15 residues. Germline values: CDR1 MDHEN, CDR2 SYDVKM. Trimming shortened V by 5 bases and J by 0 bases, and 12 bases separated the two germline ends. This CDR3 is CASSRRTTSTDTQYF. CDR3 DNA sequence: TGTGCCAGCAGTCGCCGGACTACAAGCACAGATACGCAGTATTTT.

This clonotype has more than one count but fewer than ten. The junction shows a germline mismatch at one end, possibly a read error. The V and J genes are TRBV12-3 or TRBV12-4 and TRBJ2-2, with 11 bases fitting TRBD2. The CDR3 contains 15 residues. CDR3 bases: TGTGCCAGCAGTGTAGCGGGAGGGTACACCGGGGAGCTGTTTTTT. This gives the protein CASSVAGGYTGELFF.

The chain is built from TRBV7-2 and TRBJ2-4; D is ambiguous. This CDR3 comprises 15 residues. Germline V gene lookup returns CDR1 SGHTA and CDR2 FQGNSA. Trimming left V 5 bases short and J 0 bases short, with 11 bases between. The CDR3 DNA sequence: TGTGCCAGCAGCCCCCCGGGTCTAGCCAAAAACATTCAGTACTTC. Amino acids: CASSPPGLAKNIQYF.

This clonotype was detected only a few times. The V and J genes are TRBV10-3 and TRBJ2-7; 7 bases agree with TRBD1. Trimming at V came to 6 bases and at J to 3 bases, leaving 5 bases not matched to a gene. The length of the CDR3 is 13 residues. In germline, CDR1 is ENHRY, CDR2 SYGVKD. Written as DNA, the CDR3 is TGTGCCATCAGCCCCGGGACAGACTACGAGCAGTACTTC. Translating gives CAISPGTDYEQYF.

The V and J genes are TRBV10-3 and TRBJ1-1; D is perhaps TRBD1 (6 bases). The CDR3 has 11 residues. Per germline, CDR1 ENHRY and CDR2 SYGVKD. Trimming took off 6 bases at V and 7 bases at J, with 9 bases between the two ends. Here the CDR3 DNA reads TGTGCCATCAGAGAACAGGGTGAAGCTTTCTTT. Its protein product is CAIREQGEAFF.

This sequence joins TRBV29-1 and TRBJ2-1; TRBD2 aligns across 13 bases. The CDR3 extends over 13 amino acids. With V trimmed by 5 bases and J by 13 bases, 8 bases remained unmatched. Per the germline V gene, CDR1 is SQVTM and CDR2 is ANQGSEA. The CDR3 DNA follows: TGCAGCGTTCTTTGGACTAGCGGGAGTTTCCAGTTCTTC. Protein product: CSVLWTSGSFQFF.

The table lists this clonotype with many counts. CDR3 sequence (DNA): TGTGCCAGCAGCTTAGAATCAACAGGGCAAGTTGGGTATGGCTACACCTTC. It yields the protein CASSLESTGQVGYGYTF. The chain links TRBV7-2 to TRBJ1-2, with a possible D match to TRBD1 (6 bases). This CDR3 spans 17 amino acids. The V gene's germline CDR1 is SGHTA and CDR2 FQGNSA. V was trimmed by 1 base and J by 5 bases, leaving 20 bases between them.

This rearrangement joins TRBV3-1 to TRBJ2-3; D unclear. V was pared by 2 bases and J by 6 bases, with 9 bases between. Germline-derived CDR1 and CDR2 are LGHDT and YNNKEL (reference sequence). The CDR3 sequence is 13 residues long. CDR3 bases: TGTGCCAGCAGCCAAAGATGGCGGGATACGCAGTATTTT. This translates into CASSQRWRDTQYF.

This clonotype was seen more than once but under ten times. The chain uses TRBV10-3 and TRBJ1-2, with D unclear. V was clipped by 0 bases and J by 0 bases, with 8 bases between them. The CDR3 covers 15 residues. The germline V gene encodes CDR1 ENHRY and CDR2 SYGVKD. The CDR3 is CAISESRRPNYGYTF. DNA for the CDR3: TGTGCCATCAGTGAGTCGCGCCGGCCTAACTATGGCTACACCTTC.

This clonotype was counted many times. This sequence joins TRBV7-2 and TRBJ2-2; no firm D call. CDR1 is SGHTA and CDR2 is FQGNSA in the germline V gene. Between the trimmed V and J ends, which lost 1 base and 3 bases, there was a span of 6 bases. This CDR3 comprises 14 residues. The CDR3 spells CASSLVADTGELFF. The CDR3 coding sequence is TGTGCCAGCAGCTTAGTTGCTGACACCGGGGAGCTGTTTTTT.

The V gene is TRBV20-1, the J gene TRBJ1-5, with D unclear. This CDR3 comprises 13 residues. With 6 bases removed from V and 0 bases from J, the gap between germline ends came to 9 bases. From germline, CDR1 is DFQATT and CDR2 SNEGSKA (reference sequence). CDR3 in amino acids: CSANEDSNQPQHF. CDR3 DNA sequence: TGCAGTGCAAACGAGGATAGCAATCAGCCCCAGCATTTT.

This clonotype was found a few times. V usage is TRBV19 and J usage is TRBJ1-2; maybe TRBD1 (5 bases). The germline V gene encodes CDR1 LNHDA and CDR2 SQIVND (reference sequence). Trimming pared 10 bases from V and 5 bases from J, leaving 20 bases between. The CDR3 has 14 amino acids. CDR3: CATSEGPGGYGYTF. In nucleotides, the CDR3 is TGTGCCACCTCAGAAGGTCCCGGGGGTTATGGCTACACCTTC. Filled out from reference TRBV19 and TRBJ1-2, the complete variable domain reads DGGITQSPKYLFRKEGQNVTLSCEQNLNHDAMYWYRQDPGQGLRLIYYSQIVNDFQKGDIAEGYSVSREKKESFPLTVTSAQKNPTAFYLCATSEGPGGYGYTFGSGTRLTVV.

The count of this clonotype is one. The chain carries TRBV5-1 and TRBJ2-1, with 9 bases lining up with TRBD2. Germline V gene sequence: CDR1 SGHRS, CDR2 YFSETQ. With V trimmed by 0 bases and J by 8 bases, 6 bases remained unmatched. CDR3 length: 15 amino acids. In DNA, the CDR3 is TGCGCCAGCAGCTTGGTGGGCGGGAGGGCAGATGAGCAGTTCTTC. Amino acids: CASSLVGGRADEQFF.

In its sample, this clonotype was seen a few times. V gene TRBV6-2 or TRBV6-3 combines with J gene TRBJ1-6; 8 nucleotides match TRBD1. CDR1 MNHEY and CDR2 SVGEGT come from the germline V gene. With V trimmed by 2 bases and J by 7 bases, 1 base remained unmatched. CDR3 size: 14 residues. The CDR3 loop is CASSYDRGNSPLHF. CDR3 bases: TGTGCCAGCAGTTACGACAGGGGAAATTCACCCCTCCACTTT.